Sequencing of this T cell receptor (beta chain) was carried out in a study of OX40 agonist ivuxolimab in advanced cancers. Across the whole study: Partial responses were achieved by three patients, of whom one had hepatocellular carcinoma and two had cutaneous melanoma.

The ends were cut back, 6 bases at V and 4 bases at J, with 18 bases in the middle. Germline CDR1 reads MDHEN; CDR2 reads SYDVKM. There are 15 residues in the CDR3. The assay was immunoSEQ multiplex PCR, and TCRdb's table has in-frame clones only and misses some. The sample shows 77,000 or so clones, 86% of them seen only once. As concerns this clone: The antigen remains unidentified.

Study-wide results and caveats: Among the nonresponders, some also had low normalized T-cell clonal expansion.

V and J are TRBV28 and TRBJ1-1; tentatively, D is TRBD1 (5 bases). Sequenced material: CD4+ or CD8+ T cells sorted from blood, taken in a trial of the OX40 agonist ivuxolimab. The sequence came from an adult with an advanced solid tumor such as melanoma, head and neck, liver or kidney cancer. The CDR3 coding sequence is TGTGCCAGCAGCTACCTTAGGGGAAGTGGCACTGAAGCTTTCTTT. Residues: CASSYLRGSGTEAFF.